This T cell receptor beta chain was retrieved from a study of graft-versus-host responses after intestinal transplantation. Worth noting for this clone: As yet, its antigen is unknown.

The CDR3 spans 17 residues. CDR1 and CDR2 from the germline V gene are SGHRS and YFSETQ. V lost 5 bases and J lost 2, with 22 bases in between. Notes on the study in general: Recipient-marrow GvH clones were detected, some having first appeared in ileum or blood.

Assay used: immunoSEQ multiplex PCR; TCRdb lists only in-frame clones, some missing. The sample lists roughly 90,000 clones, 91% occurring once. Sequencing used unstimulated CD4+ T cells sorted from spleen or lymph node cells, obtained before transplant. The TCR comes from a human donor who was the organ donor for an intestinal transplant. V usage is TRBV5-1 and J usage is TRBJ2-5; D not certain. The CDR3 DNA reads TGCGCCAGCAGTTTAAGTGGAGAGCCTATAAATCAAGAGACCCAGTACTTC. Its protein product is CASSLSGEPINQETQYF.